Sequencing of this T cell receptor (beta chain) was carried out in a study of glioma-infiltrating T cells after dendritic cell vaccination (dated by TCRdb to the mid-2010s). Study-wide context: Of the roughly 15 glioblastoma patients in the cohort, all drawn from Phase I and II dendritic cell vaccination trials, 9 were newly diagnosed and 6 had recurrent disease. Between about 2002 and 2012, the patients were given dendritic cell vaccination pulsed with autologous tumor lysate. The vaccine was prepared from monocyte-derived dendritic cells that were cultured for around 7 days with IL-4 and GM-CSF and then pulsed overnight with autologous tumor lysate. Three intradermal dendritic cell vaccine injections were administered to patients at biweekly intervals in the arm below the axilla. Deep sequencing of TCR beta CDR3 regions was used to quantify tumor-infiltrating lymphocyte content and compare tumor and blood repertoires in dendritic cell-vaccinated glioblastoma patients. Survival after dendritic cell vaccination was correlated with TCR sequencing metrics such as TIL content and the overlap between tumor and blood repertoires. The full study reports these points: The three-group TCR overlap response model was characterized as speculative, and prospective validation of the model was stated to be required. No direct relationship between TCR clonality and survival was found, suggesting a diverse polyclonal response may matter. After dendritic cell vaccination, a higher estimated pretreatment TIL content predicted longer time to progression and longer overall survival. The cohort was small and heterogeneous, few patients had complete blood and tumor sets, and even fewer had initial-recurrent tumor pairs.

CDR1 and CDR2 (SQVTM, ANQGSEA) derive from the germline V gene. Clipping removes 6 bases from V and 9 bases from J, with 10 as the unmatched junction base count. The CDR3 contains 14 residues, cysteine and phenylalanine counted. Only the CDR3 region is kept as DNA, spanning 42 bases read in frame from base 1. Patients were selected on the basis of adequate residual fresh-frozen tumor tissue and more than two years of available survival data. Although molecular status otherwise differed among the glioblastoma patients, no patient had an isocitrate dehydrogenase mutation. PBMC collection took place before vaccination, two weeks after the third vaccination, and at tumor progression if progression occurred. The Qiagen DNeasy Blood extraction Kit was used to extract genomic DNA. Using the immunoSEQ assay, TCRB CDR3 regions were amplified from roughly 1.9 micrograms of genomic DNA, or from all available DNA when less than that was on hand. The multiplex PCR relied on 60 forward primers for TCR V beta segments and 13 reverse primers for J beta segments. Synthetic control templates were spiked into each sample at limiting dilution to estimate reads per starting template. Sequencing produced 87 bp reads on the Illumina HiSeq System. Per the original workflow: PCR and sequencing errors were removed by a nearest neighbor algorithm that merged closely related sequences. TCR overlap was measured as the percentage of unique tumor TCR beta sequences that were also present in the peripheral blood of the same patient. As stored in TCRdb, this immuneACCESS dataset retains in-frame rearrangements with V and J assigned. A fraction of the clones does not appear; measured against another copy, unresolved V genes explain less than half of the discrepancy, and the remainder lacks a known reason. The V and J calls and clone size are taken from that table; D and trimming were inferred from the DNA. The sample table lists 85,000 to 110,000 clones, about four fifths of them with a count of one. Around 12% of the sample rests with the top ten.

In this sample, this clone turned up many times. Its antigen target is currently unknown. One base away there is no much larger clone; base qualities are not given. The starting material was blood, obtained before dendritic cell vaccination. Recombination joined TRBV29-1 with TRBJ2-1; 11 nucleotides in the junction match TRBD2. This TCR was recovered from a human donor with glioblastoma. CDR3 reads: CSVTIAGGPGEQFF. The nucleotide sequence is given as TGCAGCGTGACGATAGCGGGGGGGCCGGGTGAGCAGTTCTTC.